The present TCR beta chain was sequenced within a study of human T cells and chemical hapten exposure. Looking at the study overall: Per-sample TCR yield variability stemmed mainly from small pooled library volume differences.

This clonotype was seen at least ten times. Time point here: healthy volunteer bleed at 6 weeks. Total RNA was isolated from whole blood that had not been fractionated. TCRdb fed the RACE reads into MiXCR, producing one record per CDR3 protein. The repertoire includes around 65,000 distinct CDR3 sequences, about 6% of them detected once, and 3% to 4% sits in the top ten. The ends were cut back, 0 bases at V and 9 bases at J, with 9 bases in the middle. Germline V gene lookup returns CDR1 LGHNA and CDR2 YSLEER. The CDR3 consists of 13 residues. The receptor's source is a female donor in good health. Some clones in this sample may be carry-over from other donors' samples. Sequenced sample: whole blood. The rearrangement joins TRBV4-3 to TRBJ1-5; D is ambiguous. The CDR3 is CASSQENRGPQHF. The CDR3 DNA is TGCGCCAGCAGCCAAGAGAACCGAGGGCCCCAGCATTTT.